This paragraph covers one T cell receptor (beta chain) sequence. Its specificity is not known. This specimen comes from a study of Ad26.COV2.S vaccination and SARS-CoV-2 variants. Study-level information: The study gave Ad26.COV2.S intramuscularly, once or twice 56 days apart. Study-level points and caveats: After vaccination, substantial breadth of spike-specific CD8+ and CD4+ responses was reported. The TCR breadth and depth analyses may have understated or missed part of the total T cell responses.

Trimming removed 6 bases at V and 7 bases at J, with 13 bases between. The length of the CDR3 is 13 residues. Germline CDR1 is MDHEN and CDR2 is SYDVKM. Noted treatment: some 20 received Ad26.COV2.S at low or high dose, single or two shots; about 5 received placebo; per-sample allocation not given. The samples were gathered on day 63 after the first injection of vaccine or placebo. An 18-55-year-old adult in Boston served as donor. Only in-frame clones appear in the TCRdb table, and some are missing; sequencing was by immunoSEQ multiplex PCR. This sample has 360,000 or so clones, with about nine tenths found just once.

The receptor's source is a person between 18 and 65 years old who received the Ad26.COV2.S COVID-19 vaccine or a placebo. The V gene is TRBV28, the J gene TRBJ1-5; perhaps TRBD1 as D (5 bases). Sequenced material: peripheral blood, taken in a trial of Ad26.COV2.S vaccine versus placebo. CDR3 sequence (DNA): TGTGCCAGCAGCCTGGGGCGCAGCCAGCCCCAGCATTTT. Its protein is CASSLGRSQPQHF.